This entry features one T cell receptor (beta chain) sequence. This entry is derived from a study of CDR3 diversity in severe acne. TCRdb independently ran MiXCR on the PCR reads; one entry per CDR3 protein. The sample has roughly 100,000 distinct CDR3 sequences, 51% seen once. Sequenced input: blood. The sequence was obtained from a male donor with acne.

The CDR3 coding sequence is TGTGCCAGCAGTGAGTGGGACAGGGGAGATGGCTACACCTTC. Residues: CASSEWDRGDGYTF. This chain uses TRBV25-1 with TRBJ1-2; 10 positions match TRBD1. This CDR3 spans 14 amino acids. The J segment lost 6 bases and the V segment lost 3 bases, leaving 4 bases of the junction unmatched. The V gene's germline CDR1 is MGHDK and CDR2 SYGVNS.